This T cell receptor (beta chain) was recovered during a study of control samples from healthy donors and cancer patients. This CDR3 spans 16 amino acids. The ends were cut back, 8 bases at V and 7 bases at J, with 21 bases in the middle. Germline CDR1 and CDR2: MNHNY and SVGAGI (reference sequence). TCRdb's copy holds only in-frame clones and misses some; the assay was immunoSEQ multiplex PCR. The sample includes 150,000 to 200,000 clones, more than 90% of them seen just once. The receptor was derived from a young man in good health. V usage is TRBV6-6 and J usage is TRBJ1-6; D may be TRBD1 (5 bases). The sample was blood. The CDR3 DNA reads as TGTGCCAGCCGAAACAGGAAGGACTATGGGAATTCACCCCTCCACTTT. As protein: CASRNRKDYGNSPLHF.